The sequence of this T cell receptor (beta chain) was determined in a study of cytotoxic CD8 clonotypes in ibrutinib-treated CLL. Background on the study: After median about 5.5 years, about 14 stayed in remission, some 12 progressed; responses about 25 partial, 2 complete. General observations from the study: The study found clonality rose at ibrutinib response, then fell toward baseline at progression. T-cell clonality at baseline went above that of age-matched healthy donors and rose and fell with circulating CD8+ T-cell counts.

Here immunoSEQ multiplex PCR was the method, and the copy in TCRdb shows in-frame clones only, minus some. The sample comprises about 44,000 clones, roughly two thirds of which are singletons, and roughly 12% rests with the top ten. As concerns this clone: Antigen unknown.

Germline loops: CDR1 SQVTM, CDR2 ANQGSEA. This CDR3 spans 11 amino acids. The V end was cut by 3 bases, the J end by 4 bases, with 6 bases between. Sequenced here: PBMCs, sampled after 12 months of ibrutinib treatment. The sequence was collected from a human donor with chronic lymphocytic leukemia. The chain carries TRBV29-1 and TRBJ2-5; either TRBD1 or TRBD2 may supply D (5 bases each). The CDR3 spells CSVDGGETQYF. For the CDR3, the DNA is TGCAGCGTTGATGGGGGAGAGACCCAGTACTTC.